Below, 18 T cell receptor beta chains from the same sample are listed, as sequenced in a study of shared clonotypes between healthy human individuals. Produced via immunoSEQ multiplex PCR; TCRdb's table is partial and in-frame only. Of hundreds of thousands of clones listed, about 80% were seen once; the top ten hold 12%. Sequencing was done on a sample of PBMCs. Receptor source: a woman in her thirties or forties in good health. Some clones in this sample may be carry-over from other donors' samples.

The chain links TRBV2 to TRBJ1-4; 7 positions match TRBD1. With 0 bases clipped from V and 7 bases from J, the junction kept 5 bases outside the gene matches. The germline gives CDR1 SNHLY, CDR2 FYNNEI. The CDR3 covers 15 residues. This chain's CDR3 is CASSEAQGGSEKLFF. In nucleotides, the CDR3 is TGTGCCAGCAGTGAAGCTCAGGGGGGTAGTGAAAAACTGTTTTTT.

This clone was found a few times. The chain joins TRBV28 to TRBJ1-1; perhaps TRBD1 as D (6 bases). Germline lookup yields CDR1 MDHEN and CDR2 SYDVKM. The V and J ends lost 7 bases and 4 bases respectively, with 16 bases between them. CDR3 length equals 14 residues. The chain's CDR3 is CASTQTGGFTEAFF. The CDR3 bases are TGTGCCAGCACCCAAACGGGGGGCTTCACTGAAGCTTTCTTT.

This clone has a count of ten or more. The rearrangement links TRBV30 to TRBJ2-1; no reliable D call. Germline CDR1 is GTSNPN and CDR2 is SVGIG (reference sequence). This CDR3 is built from 12 residues. V lost 3 bases and J lost 0, with 3 bases in between. CDR3 DNA: TGTGCCTGGAGGAGCTCCTACAATGAGCAGTTCTTC. Translating gives CAWRSSYNEQFF.

The genes are TRBV28 and TRBJ2-7, with 14 positions matching TRBD2. Germline loops: CDR1 MDHEN, CDR2 SYDVKM. The V gene end was trimmed by 6 bases and the J gene end by 5 bases; junction bases not matched to a gene: 6. The CDR3 contains 15 residues. CDR3 protein: CASRLRLAGGNEQYF. The DNA for the CDR3 is TGTGCCAGCAGACTAAGACTAGCGGGAGGGAACGAGCAGTACTTC.

This sequence joins TRBV29-1 and TRBJ2-7; a possible D gene is TRBD2 (6 bases). CDR3 size: 15 residues. V lost 4 bases and J lost 1, with 17 bases in between. Germline V gene lookup returns CDR1 SQVTM and CDR2 ANQGSEA. This CDR3 is CSVVSRERPSYEQYF. CDR3 sequence (DNA): TGCAGCGTTGTTTCCCGGGAGCGCCCTTCCTACGAGCAGTACTTC.

This clone occurred once. A much larger clone sits a single nucleotide away, making a read error possible. The genes are TRBV7-8 and TRBJ1-2; D unclear. Trimming stripped 1 base from V and 4 bases from J, with 13 bases between. The CDR3 is 15 residues long. Germline V gene data show CDR1 as SGHVS and CDR2 as FQNEAQ. CDR3 in DNA: TGTGCCAGCAGCTTAGGGCAGAGGGCGGGCTATGGCTACACCTTC. Translated, it gives CASSLGQRAGYGYTF.

There are a few counts of this clone. The chain has TRBV11-2 and TRBJ1-1; 8 bases map to TRBD1. Germline V lookup: CDR1 SGHAT, CDR2 FQNNGV. Germline trimming cut 4 bases from V and 6 bases from J; bases unmatched to any gene: 10. The CDR3 consists of 15 residues. CDR3 amino acids: CASSSLGQGAAEAFF. The CDR3 DNA follows: TGTGCCAGCAGCTCCCTAGGTCAGGGGGCTGCTGAAGCTTTCTTT.

The genes are TRBV19 and TRBJ1-1; 8 bases line up with TRBD1. The V gene's germline CDR1 is LNHDA and CDR2 SQIVND (reference sequence). With 5 bases clipped from V and 0 bases from J, the junction kept 5 bases outside the gene matches. The CDR3 covers 15 residues. In nucleotides, the CDR3 is TGTGCCAGTAGTCCTTGGACAGGGATGAACACTGAAGCTTTCTTT. As protein: CASSPWTGMNTEAFF.

The gene calls are TRBV9 and TRBJ1-2; no firm D call. Germline lookup yields CDR1 SGDLS and CDR2 YYNGEE. This CDR3 is 13 amino acids long. Trimming pared 4 bases from V and 4 bases from J, leaving 11 bases between. CDR3 residues: CASSPESGYGYTF. CDR3 bases: TGTGCCAGCAGCCCCGAGTCGGGCTATGGCTACACCTTC. Using reference TRBV9 and TRBJ1-2 for the parts outside the CDR3, the full variable domain is DSGVTQTPKHLITATGQRVTLRCSPRSGDLSVYWYQQSLDQGLQFLIQYYNGEERAKGNILERFSAQQFPDLHSELNLSSLELGDSALYFCASSPESGYGYTFGSGTRLTVV.

The chain combines TRBV7-8 with TRBJ2-5; 9 bases fit TRBD2. The J call may be mistaken, given a closer DNA end match to TRBJ2-7. Germline V CDR1 and CDR2: SGHVS, FQNEAQ. The CDR3 contains 15 residues. The CDR3 region is CASSSRLAATYEQYF. DNA for the CDR3: TGTGCCAGCAGCTCACGACTAGCGGCTACCTACGAGCAGTACTTC.

Comments on this clone: Other DNA sequences in this sample translate to the same CDR3. V and J are TRBV11-3 and TRBJ2-5, with 7 bases identical to TRBD1. V lost 1 base to trimming and J lost 2 bases; unmatched junction nucleotides: 4. This CDR3 region has 15 residues. Germline assignment: CDR1 SGHNT and CDR2 YENEEA. The CDR3 is CASSLAGTAQETQYF. The CDR3 nucleotides read TGTGCCAGCAGCTTAGCCGGGACAGCTCAAGAGACCCAGTACTTC.

The chain recombines TRBV5-4 with TRBJ1-1; possible D gene TRBD1, 5 bases. This CDR3 has 12 amino acids. Germline V gene data show CDR1 as SGHNT and CDR2 as YYREEE (reference sequence). V was pared by 4 bases and J by 3 bases, with 7 bases between. This CDR3 is CASSRDHTEAFF. CDR3 sequence (DNA): TGTGCCAGCAGCCGGGACCACACTGAAGCTTTCTTT.

This clone was counted at least ten times. This sample includes further DNA sequences coding for the same CDR3. V usage is TRBV29-1 and J usage is TRBJ2-1; 7 bases line up with TRBD2. J lost 5 bases, V lost 0 bases, and 10 bases had no gene match. The CDR3 has 16 amino acids. CDR1 is SQVTM and CDR2 is ANQGSEA in the germline V gene. The CDR3 loop is CSVEDFVAGVNNEQFF. The DNA of the CDR3 is TGCAGCGTTGAAGATTTTGTGGCGGGAGTGAACAATGAGCAGTTCTTC.

The genes are TRBV5-1 and TRBJ2-7; 7 bases agree with TRBD2. This CDR3 comprises 13 residues. The trim removed 4 bases at V and 6 bases at J, leaving 7 bases unmatched. Germline CDR1 SGHRS, CDR2 YFSETQ. The CDR3 DNA sequence: TGCGCCAGCAGCGTGCGTCCGGGGGGCGAGCAGTACTTC. Protein: CASSVRPGGEQYF. The full variable domain, with the rest looked up from reference TRBV5-1 and TRBJ2-7, is KAGVTQTPRYLIKTRGQQVTLSCSPISGHRSVSWYQQTPGQGLQFLFEYFSETQRNKGNFPGRFSGRQFSNSRSEMNVSTLELGDSALYLCASSVRPGGEQYFGPGTRLTVT.

The chain links TRBV7-9 to TRBJ2-1, with TRBD2 identical over 7 bases. The germline CDR1 and CDR2 sequences are SEHNR and FQNEAQ (reference sequence). The CDR3 is 12 residues long. V lost 9 bases and J lost 7; bases outside the gene matches: 6. The CDR3 coding sequence is TGTGCCAGGGCGGGAGCCGGTAATGAGCAGTTCTTC. Protein: CARAGAGNEQFF.

This clone was counted between two and nine times. The chain is built from TRBV29-1 and TRBJ2-3; 9 bases are a match to TRBD1. The CDR3 is made up of 13 amino acids. V lost 4 bases, J lost 1 base, and 0 bases stayed unmatched. Germline V gene lookup returns CDR1 SQVTM and CDR2 ANQGSEA. CDR3 coding DNA: TGCAGCGTTGGACAGGGGGGCACAGATACGCAGTATTTT. This codes for CSVGQGGTDTQYF.

This clone was detected a few times. V and J are TRBV7-3 and TRBJ1-1; 9 positions match TRBD1. The germline gives CDR1 SGHTA, CDR2 FQGTGA. This CDR3 spans 13 amino acids. V lost 5 bases and J lost 10; bases outside the gene matches: 8. The CDR3 sequence: CASSLGTGRPAFF. The CDR3 region has the DNA TGTGCCAGCAGCCTAGGGACAGGGCGGCCAGCTTTCTTT.

Many counts were recorded for this clone. V gene TRBV29-1 combines with J gene TRBJ1-2; D may be TRBD1 (5 bases). This CDR3 is built from 11 residues. The V gene lost 4 bases and the J gene lost 8 bases, with 11 bases spanning the gap. Germline V CDR1 and CDR2: SQVTM, ANQGSEA. The CDR3 loop reads CSVGSREGYTF. The CDR3 coding sequence is TGCAGCGTTGGAAGCAGGGAAGGCTACACCTTC.